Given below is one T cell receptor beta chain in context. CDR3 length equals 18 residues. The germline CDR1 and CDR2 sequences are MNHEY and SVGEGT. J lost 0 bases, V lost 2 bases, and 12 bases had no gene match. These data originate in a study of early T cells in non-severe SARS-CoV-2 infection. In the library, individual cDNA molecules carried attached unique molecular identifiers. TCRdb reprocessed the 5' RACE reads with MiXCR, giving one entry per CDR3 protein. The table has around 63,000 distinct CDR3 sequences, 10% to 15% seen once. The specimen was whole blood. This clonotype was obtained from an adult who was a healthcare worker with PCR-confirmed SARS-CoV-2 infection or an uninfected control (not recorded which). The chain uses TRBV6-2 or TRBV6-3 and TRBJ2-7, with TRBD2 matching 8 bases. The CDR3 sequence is CASSYPGERGFPSYEQYF. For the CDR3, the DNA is TGTGCCAGCAGTTACCCCGGGGAGCGGGGGTTTCCCTCCTACGAGCAGTACTTC.